This TCR beta chain is from a study of cytomegalovirus exposure and HLA in healthy donors. Study background: Clustering assigned about 80% of the approximately 400 genotyped donors to the Caucasian-associated ancestry cluster.

The PCR used 60 Vbeta and 13 Jbeta primers. Sequenced by immunoSEQ multiplex PCR; TCRdb stores in-frame clones only, minus some. The data show 200,000 to 250,000 clones, around 77% seen once. Each donor was healthy, and each was a bone marrow donor. This clone has only a few counts. No antigen is known for it. This CDR3 spans 14 amino acids. Germline CDR1 SNHLY, CDR2 FYNNEI. The V segment lost 7 bases and the J segment 4 bases; nucleotides outside the gene matches: 9. Study-wide results and caveats: Cytomegalovirus association was listed for 170 or so TCR beta chains. In vitro work confirmed that a few CMV-associated chains recognize CMV antigens.

The V and J genes are TRBV2 and TRBJ2-5; 7 bases line up with TRBD2. The sample comprised PBMCs. The origin of this receptor is a woman younger than 45 in good health and CMV-seronegative. The CDR3 DNA is TGTGCCAGCAATTATGCGGGAGCGGGAGAGACCCAGTACTTC. As protein: CASNYAGAGETQYF.